This TCR beta chain appears in the sequencing data of a study of CXCR3-negative and CXCR3-positive naive CD8 T cells. Study as a whole: The dataset comprises roughly 150 million TRB reads in total, with about 1.5 +/- 0.3 million reads per library.

CDR1 LNHNV and CDR2 YYDKDF come from the germline V gene (reference sequence). The CDR3 length is 14 residues. Study-wide results and limits: CXCR3-negative naive cells had less hydrophobic TRB CDR3s than did CXCR3-positive naive cells. Diversity ran similarly high across both naive subsets but far lower in memory CD8+ cells. Within a donor, both naive subsets shared TRBV-TRBJ usage, unlike memory cells.

On this clonotype: Its antigen is currently unknown.

Carrying UMI labels, the TRB cDNA libraries were prepared through 5' RACE. TCRdb reanalyzed the 5' RACE reads and collapses them to one entry per CDR3 protein, without DNA. Across some 130,000 distinct CDR3 sequences, the top ten clones capture around 0.5% of the sample. The receptor's source is a human donor in good health. Some clones in this sample may be carry-over from other donors' samples. The genes are TRBV15 and TRBJ2-1. Sequences were obtained from naive CXCR3- CD8+ T cells from blood. Subset in this sample: CD45RO-CCR7+CD27+CD95- naive CD8+ T cells lacking CXCR3 (TNR3-). CDR3 loop: CATEVRNSYNEQFF.